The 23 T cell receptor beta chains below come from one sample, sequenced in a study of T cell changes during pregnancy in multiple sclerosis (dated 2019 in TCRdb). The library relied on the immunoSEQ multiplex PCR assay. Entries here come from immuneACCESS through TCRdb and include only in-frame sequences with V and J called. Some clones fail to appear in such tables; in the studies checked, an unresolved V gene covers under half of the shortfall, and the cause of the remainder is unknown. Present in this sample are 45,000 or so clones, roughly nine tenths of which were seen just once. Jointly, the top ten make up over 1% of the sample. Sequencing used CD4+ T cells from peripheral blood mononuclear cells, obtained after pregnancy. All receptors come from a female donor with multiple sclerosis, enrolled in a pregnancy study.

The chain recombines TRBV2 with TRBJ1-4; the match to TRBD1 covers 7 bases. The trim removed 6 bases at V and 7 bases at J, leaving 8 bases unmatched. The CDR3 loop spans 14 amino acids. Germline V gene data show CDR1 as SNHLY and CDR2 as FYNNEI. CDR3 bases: TGTGCCAGCAGGGGAAGACAGGGTGGTGAAAAACTGTTTTTT. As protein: CASRGRQGGEKLFF.

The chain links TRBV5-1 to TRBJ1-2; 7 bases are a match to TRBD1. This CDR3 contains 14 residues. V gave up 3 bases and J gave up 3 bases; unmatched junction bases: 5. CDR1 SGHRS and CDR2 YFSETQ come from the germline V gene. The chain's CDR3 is CASSSTGTDYGYTF. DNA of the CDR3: TGCGCCAGCAGCTCAACCGGGACAGACTATGGCTACACCTTC.

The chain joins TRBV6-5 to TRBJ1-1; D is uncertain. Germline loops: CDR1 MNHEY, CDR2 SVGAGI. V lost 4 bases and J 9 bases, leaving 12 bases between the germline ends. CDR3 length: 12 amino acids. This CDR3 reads CASSSTAGKAFF. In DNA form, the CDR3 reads TGTGCCAGCAGTTCTACGGCGGGAAAAGCTTTCTTT.

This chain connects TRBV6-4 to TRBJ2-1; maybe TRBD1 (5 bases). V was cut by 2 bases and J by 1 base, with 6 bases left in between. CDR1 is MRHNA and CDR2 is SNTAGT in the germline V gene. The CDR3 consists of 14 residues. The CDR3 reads CASSDRGSYNEQFF. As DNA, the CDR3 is TGTGCCAGCAGTGACAGGGGATCCTACAATGAGCAGTTCTTC.

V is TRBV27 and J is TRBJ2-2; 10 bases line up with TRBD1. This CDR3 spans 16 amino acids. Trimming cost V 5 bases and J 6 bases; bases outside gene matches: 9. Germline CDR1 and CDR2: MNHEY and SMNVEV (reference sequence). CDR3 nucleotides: TGTGCCAGCAGTCAGTCGGGACAGGGGATTGCCGGGGAGCTGTTTTTT. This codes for CASSQSGQGIAGELFF.

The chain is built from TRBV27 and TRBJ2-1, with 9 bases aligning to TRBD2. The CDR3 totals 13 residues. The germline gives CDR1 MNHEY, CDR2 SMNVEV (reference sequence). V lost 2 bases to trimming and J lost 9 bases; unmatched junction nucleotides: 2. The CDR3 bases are TGTGCCAGCAGTTTAGGGACTAGCTTTGAGCAGTTCTTC. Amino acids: CASSLGTSFEQFF.

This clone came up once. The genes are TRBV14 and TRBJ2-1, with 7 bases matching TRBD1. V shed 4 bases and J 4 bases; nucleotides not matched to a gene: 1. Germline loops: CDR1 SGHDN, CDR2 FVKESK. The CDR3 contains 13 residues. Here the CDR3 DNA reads TGTGCCAGCAGCCGGGACAGTTACAATGAGCAGTTCTTC. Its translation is CASSRDSYNEQFF. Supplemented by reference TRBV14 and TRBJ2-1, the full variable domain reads EAGVTQFPSHSVIEKGQTVTLRCDPISGHDNLYWYRRVMGKEIKFLLHFVKESKQDESGMPNNRFLAERTGGTYSTLKVQPAELEDSGVYFCASSRDSYNEQFFGPGTRLTVL.

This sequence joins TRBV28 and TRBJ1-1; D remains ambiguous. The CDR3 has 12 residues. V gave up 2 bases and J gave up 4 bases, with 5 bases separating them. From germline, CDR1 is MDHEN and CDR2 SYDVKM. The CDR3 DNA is TGTGCCAGCAGTTTAATCGTCACTGAAGCTTTCTTT. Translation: CASSLIVTEAFF.

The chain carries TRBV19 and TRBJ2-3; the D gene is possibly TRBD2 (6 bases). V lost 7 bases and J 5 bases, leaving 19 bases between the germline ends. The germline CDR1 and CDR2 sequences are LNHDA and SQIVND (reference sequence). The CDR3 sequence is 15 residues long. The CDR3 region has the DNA TGTGCCAGTAATAGTCCCCTAGCGAGGGGAGATACGCAGTATTTT. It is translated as CASNSPLARGDTQYF.

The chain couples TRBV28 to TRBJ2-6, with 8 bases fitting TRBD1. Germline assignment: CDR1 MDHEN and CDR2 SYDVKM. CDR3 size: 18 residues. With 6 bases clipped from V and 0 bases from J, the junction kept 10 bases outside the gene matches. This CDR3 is CASSTLDRGLSGANVLTF. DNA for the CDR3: TGTGCCAGCAGCACACTCGACAGGGGCCTCTCTGGGGCCAACGTCCTGACTTTC. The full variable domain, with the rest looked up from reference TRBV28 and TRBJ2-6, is DVKVTQSSRYLVKRTGEKVFLECVQDMDHENMFWYRQDPGLGLRLIYFSYDVKMKEKGDIPEGYSVSREKKERFSLILESASTNQTSMYLCASSTLDRGLSGANVLTFGAGSRLTVL.

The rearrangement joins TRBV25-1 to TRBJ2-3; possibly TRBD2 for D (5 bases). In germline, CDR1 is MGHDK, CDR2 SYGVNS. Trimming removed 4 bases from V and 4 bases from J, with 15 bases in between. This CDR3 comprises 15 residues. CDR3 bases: TGTGCCAGCAGTGGTATGAGGAAGGGAGCAGATACGCAGTATTTT. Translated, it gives CASSGMRKGADTQYF.

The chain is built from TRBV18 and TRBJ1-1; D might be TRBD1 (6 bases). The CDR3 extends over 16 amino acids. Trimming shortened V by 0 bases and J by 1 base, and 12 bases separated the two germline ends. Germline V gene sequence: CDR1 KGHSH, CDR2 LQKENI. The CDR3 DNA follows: TGTGCCAGCTCACCACCCCAAACAGGGCAGAACACTGAAGCTTTCTTT. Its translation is CASSPPQTGQNTEAFF.

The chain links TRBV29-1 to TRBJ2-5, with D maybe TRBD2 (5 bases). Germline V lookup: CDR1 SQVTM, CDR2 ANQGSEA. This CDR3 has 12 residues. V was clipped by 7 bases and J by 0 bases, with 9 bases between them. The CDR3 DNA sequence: TGCAGCGCCACCGGGGACCAAGAGACCCAGTACTTC. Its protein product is CSATGDQETQYF.

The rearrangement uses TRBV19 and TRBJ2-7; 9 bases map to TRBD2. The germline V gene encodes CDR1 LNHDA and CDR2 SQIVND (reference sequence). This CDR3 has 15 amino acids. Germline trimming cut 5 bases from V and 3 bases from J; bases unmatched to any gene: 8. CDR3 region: CASSVRLAENYEQYF. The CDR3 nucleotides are TGTGCCAGTAGTGTCCGACTAGCGGAAAACTACGAGCAGTACTTC. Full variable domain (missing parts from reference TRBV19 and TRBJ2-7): DGGITQSPKYLFRKEGQNVTLSCEQNLNHDAMYWYRQDPGQGLRLIYYSQIVNDFQKGDIAEGYSVSREKKESFPLTVTSAQKNPTAFYLCASSVRLAENYEQYFGPGTRLTVT.

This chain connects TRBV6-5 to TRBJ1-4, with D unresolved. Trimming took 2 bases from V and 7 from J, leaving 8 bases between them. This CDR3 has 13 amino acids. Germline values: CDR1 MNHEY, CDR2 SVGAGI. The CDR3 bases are TGTGCCAGCAGTTACGGGCTGAGTGAAAAACTGTTTTTT. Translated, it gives CASSYGLSEKLFF.

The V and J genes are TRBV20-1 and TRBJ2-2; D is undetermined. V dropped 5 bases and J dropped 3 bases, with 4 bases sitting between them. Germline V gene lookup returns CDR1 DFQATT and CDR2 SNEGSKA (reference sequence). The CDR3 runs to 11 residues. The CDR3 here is CSARDTGELFF. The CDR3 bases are TGCAGTGCTCGGGACACCGGGGAGCTGTTTTTT.

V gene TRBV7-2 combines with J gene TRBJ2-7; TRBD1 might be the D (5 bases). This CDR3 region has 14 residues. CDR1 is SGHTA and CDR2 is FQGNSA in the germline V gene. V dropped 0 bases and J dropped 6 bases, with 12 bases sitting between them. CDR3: CASSLAGPESEQYF. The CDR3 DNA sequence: TGTGCCAGCAGCTTAGCGGGGCCTGAATCCGAGCAGTACTTC.

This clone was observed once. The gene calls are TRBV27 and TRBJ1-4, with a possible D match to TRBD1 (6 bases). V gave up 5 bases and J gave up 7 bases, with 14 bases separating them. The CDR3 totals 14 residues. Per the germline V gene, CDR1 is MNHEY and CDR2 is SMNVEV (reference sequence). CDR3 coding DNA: TGTGCCAGCAGTGGCGGGGGCCTCGGTGAAAAACTGTTTTTT. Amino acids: CASSGGGLGEKLFF.

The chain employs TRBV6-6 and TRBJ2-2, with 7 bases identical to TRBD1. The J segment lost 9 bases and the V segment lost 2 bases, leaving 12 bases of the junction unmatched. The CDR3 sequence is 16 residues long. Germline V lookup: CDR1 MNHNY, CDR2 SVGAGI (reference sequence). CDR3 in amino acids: CASSYPSGTAARELFF. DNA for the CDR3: TGTGCCAGCAGTTACCCGTCCGGGACAGCGGCGAGGGAGCTGTTTTTT.

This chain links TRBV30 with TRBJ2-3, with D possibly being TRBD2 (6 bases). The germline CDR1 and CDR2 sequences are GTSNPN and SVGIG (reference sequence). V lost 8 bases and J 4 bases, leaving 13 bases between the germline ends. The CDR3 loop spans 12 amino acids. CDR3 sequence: CALGGLPDTQYF. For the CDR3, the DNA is TGTGCCCTGGGGGGTCTCCCAGATACGCAGTATTTT.

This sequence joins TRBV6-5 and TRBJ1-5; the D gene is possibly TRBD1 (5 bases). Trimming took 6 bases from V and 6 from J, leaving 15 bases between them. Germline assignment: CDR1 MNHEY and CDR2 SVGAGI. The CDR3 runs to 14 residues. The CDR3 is CASRPGFGGQPQHF. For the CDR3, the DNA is TGTGCCAGCAGACCTGGGTTCGGGGGTCAGCCCCAGCATTTT.

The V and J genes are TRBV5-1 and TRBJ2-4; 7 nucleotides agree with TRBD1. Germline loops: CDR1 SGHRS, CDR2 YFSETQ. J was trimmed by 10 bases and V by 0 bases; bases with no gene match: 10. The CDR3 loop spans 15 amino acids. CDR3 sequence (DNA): TGCGCCAGCAGCTTGGTTCAGGGGGACCATAATATTCAGTACTTC. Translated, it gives CASSLVQGDHNIQYF.

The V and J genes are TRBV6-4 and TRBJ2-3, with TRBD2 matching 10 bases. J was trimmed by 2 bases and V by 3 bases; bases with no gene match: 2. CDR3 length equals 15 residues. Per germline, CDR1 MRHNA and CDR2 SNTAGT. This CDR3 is CASSELAGLTDTQYF. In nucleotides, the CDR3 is TGTGCCAGCAGTGAACTAGCGGGGCTCACAGATACGCAGTATTTT.